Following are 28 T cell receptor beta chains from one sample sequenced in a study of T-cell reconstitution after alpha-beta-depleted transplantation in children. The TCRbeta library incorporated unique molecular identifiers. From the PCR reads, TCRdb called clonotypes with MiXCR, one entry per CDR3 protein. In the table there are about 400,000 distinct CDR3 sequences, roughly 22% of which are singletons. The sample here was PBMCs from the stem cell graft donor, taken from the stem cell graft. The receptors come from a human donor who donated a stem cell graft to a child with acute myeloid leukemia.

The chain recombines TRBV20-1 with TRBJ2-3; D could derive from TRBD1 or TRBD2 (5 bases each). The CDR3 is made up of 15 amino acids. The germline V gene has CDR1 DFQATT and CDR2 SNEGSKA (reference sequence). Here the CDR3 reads CSGMSGLGGTDTQYF. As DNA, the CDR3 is TGCAGCGGAATGAGCGGCCTGGGGGGCACAGATACGCAGTATTTT.

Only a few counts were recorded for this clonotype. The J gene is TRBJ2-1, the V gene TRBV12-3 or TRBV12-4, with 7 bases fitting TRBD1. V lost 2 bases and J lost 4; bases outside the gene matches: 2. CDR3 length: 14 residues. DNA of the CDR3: TGTGCCAGCAGTTTAAGGGGGCAGTACAATGAGCAGTTCTTC. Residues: CASSLRGQYNEQFF.

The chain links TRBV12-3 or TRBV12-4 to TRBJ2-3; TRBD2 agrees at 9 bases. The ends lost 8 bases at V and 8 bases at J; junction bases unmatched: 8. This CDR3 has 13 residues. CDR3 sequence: CASVTSGAGTQYF. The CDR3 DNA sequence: TGTGCCAGCGTGACTAGCGGAGCTGGTACGCAGTATTTT.

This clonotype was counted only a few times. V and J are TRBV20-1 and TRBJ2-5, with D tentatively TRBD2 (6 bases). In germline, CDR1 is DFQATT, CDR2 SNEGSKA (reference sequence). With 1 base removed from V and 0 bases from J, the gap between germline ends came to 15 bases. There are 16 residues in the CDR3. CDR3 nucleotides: TGCAGTGCTAGAGCCCATGGGACTTTCAACCAAGAGACCCAGTACTTC. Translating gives CSARAHGTFNQETQYF.

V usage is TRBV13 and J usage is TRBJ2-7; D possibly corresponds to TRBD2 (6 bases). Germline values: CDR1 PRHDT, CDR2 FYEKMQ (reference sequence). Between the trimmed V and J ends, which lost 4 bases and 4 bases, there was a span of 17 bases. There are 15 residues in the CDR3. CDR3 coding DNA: TGTGCCAGCAGCTCGTCCGACGGCGGGAAATACGAGCAGTACTTC. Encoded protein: CASSSSDGGKYEQYF.

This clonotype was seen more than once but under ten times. This CDR3 is CSARSPSTSGRRETQYF. The CDR3, as DNA: TGCAGTGCTAGATCCCCCTCGACTAGCGGGAGAAGAGAGACCCAGTACTTC. The chain is built from TRBV20-1 and TRBJ2-5; 12 bases match TRBD2. J was trimmed by 4 bases and V by 2 bases; bases with no gene match: 11. The germline CDR1 and CDR2 sequences are DFQATT and SNEGSKA (reference sequence). This CDR3 is built from 17 residues.

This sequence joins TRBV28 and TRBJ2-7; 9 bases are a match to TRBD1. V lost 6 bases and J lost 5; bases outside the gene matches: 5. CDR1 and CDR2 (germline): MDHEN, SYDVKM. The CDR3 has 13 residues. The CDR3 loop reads CASRGTGNNEQYF. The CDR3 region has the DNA TGTGCCAGCAGAGGGACAGGGAACAACGAGCAGTACTTC.

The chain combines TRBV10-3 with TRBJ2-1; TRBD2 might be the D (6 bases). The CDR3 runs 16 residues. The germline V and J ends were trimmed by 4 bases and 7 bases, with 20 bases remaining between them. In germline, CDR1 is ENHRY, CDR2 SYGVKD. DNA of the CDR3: TGTGCCATCAGTGTAGGCGGGATCGCGGTTTTAAATGAGCAGTTCTTC. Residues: CAISVGGIAVLNEQFF.

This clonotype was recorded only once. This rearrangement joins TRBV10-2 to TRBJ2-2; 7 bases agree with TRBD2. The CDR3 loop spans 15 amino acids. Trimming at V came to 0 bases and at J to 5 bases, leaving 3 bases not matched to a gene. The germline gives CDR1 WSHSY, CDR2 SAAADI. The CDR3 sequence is CASSESAGVTGELFF. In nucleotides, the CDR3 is TGCGCCAGCAGTGAGTCGGCGGGAGTTACCGGGGAGCTGTTTTTT.

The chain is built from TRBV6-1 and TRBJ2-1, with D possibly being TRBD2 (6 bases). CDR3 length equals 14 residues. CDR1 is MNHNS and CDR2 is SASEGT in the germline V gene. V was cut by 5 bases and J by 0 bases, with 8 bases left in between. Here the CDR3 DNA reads TGTGCCAGCAGTATGACTAGCTCCTACAATGAGCAGTTCTTC. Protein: CASSMTSSYNEQFF.

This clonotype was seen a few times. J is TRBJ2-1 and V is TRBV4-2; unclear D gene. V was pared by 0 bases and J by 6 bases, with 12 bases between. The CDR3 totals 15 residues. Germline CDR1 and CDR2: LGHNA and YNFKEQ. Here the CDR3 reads CASSQEILRVNEQFF. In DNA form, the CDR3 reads TGTGCCAGCAGCCAAGAGATCCTCCGGGTCAATGAGCAGTTCTTC.

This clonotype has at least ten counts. CDR3 residues: CSARLATGANEQFF. In DNA, the CDR3 is TGCAGTGCTCGCCTAGCCACTGGGGCCAATGAGCAGTTCTTC. The chain employs TRBV20-1 and TRBJ2-1, with D perhaps being TRBD1 or TRBD2 (5 bases each). CDR3 length: 14 amino acids. V was cut by 5 bases and J by 6 bases, with 17 bases left in between. CDR1 is DFQATT, CDR2 SNEGSKA, per germline (reference sequence).

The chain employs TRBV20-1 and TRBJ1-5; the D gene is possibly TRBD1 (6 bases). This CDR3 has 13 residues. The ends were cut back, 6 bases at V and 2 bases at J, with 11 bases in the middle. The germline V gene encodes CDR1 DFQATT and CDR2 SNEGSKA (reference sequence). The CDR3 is CSAPRGGNQPQHF. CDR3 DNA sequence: TGCAGTGCCCCAAGGGGGGGCAATCAGCCCCAGCATTTT.

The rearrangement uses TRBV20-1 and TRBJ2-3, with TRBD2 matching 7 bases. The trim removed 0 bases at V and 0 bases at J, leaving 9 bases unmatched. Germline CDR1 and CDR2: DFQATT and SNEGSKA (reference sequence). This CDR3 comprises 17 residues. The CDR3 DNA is TGCAGTGCTAGAGATCCCCCCAGCGGGGATAGCACAGATACGCAGTATTTT. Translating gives CSARDPPSGDSTDTQYF.

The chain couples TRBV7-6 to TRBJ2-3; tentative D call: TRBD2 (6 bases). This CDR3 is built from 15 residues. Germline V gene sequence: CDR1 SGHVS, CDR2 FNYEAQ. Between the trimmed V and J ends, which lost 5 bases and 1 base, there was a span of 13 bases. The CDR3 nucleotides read TGTGCCAGCAGCCCCAGGGACTGGCGCACAGATACGCAGTATTTT. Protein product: CASSPRDWRTDTQYF. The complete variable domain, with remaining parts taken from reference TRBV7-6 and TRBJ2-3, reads GAGVSQSPRYKVTKRGQDVALRCDPISGHVSLYWYRQALGQGPEFLTYFNYEAQQDKSGLPNDRFSAERPEGSISTLTIQRTEQRDSAMYRCASSPRDWRTDTQYFGPGTRLTVL.

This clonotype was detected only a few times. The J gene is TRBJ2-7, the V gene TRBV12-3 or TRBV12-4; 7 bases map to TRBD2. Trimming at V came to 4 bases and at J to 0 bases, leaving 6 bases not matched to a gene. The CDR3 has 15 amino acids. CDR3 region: CASSSSGRVSYEQYF. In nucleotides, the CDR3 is TGTGCCAGCAGTTCTAGCGGTCGTGTCTCCTACGAGCAGTACTTC.

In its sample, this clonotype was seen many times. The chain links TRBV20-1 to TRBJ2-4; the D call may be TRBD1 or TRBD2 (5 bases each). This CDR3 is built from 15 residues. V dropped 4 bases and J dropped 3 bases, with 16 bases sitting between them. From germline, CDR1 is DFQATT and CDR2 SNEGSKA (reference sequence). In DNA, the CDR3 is TGCAGTGCTATATATAGTGGGACGGGCAAAAACATTCAGTACTTC. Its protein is CSAIYSGTGKNIQYF.

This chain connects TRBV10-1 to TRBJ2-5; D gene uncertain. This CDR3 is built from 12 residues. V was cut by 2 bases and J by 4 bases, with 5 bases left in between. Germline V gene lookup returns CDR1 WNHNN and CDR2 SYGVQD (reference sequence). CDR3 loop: CASSEPIETQYF. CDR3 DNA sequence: TGCGCCAGCAGTGAGCCAATAGAGACCCAGTACTTC.

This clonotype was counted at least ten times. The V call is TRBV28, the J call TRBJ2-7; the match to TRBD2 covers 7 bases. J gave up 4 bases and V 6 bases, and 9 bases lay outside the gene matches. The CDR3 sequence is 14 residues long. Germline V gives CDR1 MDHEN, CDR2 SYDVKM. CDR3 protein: CASSPSGLSYEQYF. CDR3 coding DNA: TGTGCCAGCAGCCCTAGCGGCCTGTCTTACGAGCAGTACTTC.

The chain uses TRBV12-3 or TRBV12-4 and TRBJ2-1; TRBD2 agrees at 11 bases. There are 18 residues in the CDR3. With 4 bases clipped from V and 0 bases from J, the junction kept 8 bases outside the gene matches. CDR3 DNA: TGTGCCAGCAGTTCTAGACTAGCGGGACGGAGCTCCTACAATGAGCAGTTCTTC. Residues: CASSSRLAGRSSYNEQFF.

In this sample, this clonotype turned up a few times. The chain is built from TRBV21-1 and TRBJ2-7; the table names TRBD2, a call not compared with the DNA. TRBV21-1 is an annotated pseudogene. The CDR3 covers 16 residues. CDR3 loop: CASSTPSGAWAYEQYF. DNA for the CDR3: TGTGCCAGCAGCACCCCTAGCGGAGCGTGGGCCTACGAGCAGTACTTC.

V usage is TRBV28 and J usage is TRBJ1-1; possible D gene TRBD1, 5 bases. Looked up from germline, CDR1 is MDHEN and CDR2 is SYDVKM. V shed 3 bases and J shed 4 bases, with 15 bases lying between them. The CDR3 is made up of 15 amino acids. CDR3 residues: CASSLFSGSGTEAFF. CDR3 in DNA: TGTGCCAGCAGTTTGTTTTCAGGGTCGGGCACTGAAGCTTTCTTT.

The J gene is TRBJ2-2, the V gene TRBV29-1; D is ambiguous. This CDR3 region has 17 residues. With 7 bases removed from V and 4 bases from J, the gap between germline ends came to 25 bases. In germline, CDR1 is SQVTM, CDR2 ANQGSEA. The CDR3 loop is CSGAMTRVVGSTGELFF. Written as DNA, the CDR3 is TGCAGCGGAGCGATGACCCGGGTGGTGGGGTCCACCGGGGAGCTGTTTTTT.

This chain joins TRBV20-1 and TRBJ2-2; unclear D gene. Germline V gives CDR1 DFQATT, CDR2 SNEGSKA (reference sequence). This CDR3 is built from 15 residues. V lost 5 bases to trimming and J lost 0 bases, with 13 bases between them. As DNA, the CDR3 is TGCAGTGCTCCTGGGCGAGACACGAACACCGGGGAGCTGTTTTTT. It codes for CSAPGRDTNTGELFF.

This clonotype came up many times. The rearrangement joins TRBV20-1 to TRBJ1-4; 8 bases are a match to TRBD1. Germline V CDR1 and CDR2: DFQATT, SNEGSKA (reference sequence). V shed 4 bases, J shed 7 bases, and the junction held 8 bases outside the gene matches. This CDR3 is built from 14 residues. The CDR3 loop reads CSATDRGGSEKLFF. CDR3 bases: TGCAGTGCTACCGACAGGGGAGGGAGTGAAAAACTGTTTTTT.

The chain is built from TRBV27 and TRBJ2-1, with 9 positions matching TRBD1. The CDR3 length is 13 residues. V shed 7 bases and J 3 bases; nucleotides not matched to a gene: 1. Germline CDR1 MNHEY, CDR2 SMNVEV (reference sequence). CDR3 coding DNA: TGTGCCAGCACGGACAGGGGCTACAATGAGCAGTTCTTC. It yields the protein CASTDRGYNEQFF.

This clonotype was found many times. CDR3 sequence reads: CSASRMTAEAFF. The DNA of the CDR3 is TGCAGTGCTAGCCGGATGACAGCCGAAGCTTTCTTT. The gene calls are TRBV20-1 and TRBJ1-1; D possibly corresponds to TRBD1 (5 bases). The CDR3 totals 12 residues. Trimming shortened V by 3 bases and J by 8 bases, and 13 bases separated the two germline ends. Germline CDR1 and CDR2: DFQATT and SNEGSKA (reference sequence).

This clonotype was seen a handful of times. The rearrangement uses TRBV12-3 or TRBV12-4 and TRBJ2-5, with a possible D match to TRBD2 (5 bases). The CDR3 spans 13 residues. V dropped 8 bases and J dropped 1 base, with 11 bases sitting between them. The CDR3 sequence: CASGSILQETQYF. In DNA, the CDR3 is TGTGCCAGCGGGAGTATCCTCCAAGAGACCCAGTACTTC.